This T cell receptor (beta chain) emerged from a study of response to subunit inactivated influenza vaccine. TCRdb independently ran MiXCR on the RT-PCR reads; one entry per CDR3 protein. The table lists about half a million distinct CDR3 sequences, 9.5% to 13% of them singletons. This clonotype was seen a few times. The CDR3 sequence is 18 residues long. V lost 0 bases and J lost 4; bases outside the gene matches: 12. Germline loops: CDR1 LGHNA, CDR2 YSLEER. The origin of this receptor is a man aged 50-60 years who received an inactivated influenza vaccine. J is TRBJ2-3 and V is TRBV4-3; 8 positions agree with TRBD2. The specimen was PBMCs from blood, collected about 40 days after vaccination. The CDR3 bases are TGCGCCAGCAGCCAAGAGGCAAGCGGGAGAGTCTTAGCAGATACGCAGTATTTT. This gives the protein CASSQEASGRVLADTQYF.